A single sample is the source of the 9 T cell receptor beta chains below, sequenced in a study of blood T cell repertoires in COVID-19. Clones were sequenced by immunoSEQ multiplex PCR, and TCRdb holds only the in-frame ones, with some missing. The table includes about 140,000 clones, roughly 88% detected once. The sample consisted of PBMCs or T cells enriched from blood (not recorded which). The receptors here all came from a man aged 50 or older who had recovered from COVID-19.

This chain links TRBV11-2 with TRBJ1-2; D might be TRBD1 (6 bases). Germline lookup yields CDR1 SGHAT and CDR2 FQNNGV. The CDR3 runs 17 residues. Trimming removed 0 bases from V and 6 bases from J, with 20 bases in between. CDR3 region: CASSLDPFGPRGNGYTF. DNA for the CDR3: TGTGCCAGCAGCTTAGATCCATTCGGTCCTAGGGGGAATGGCTACACCTTC.

The chain couples TRBV4-3 to TRBJ2-3; 10 bases are shared with TRBD2. Germline V gene data show CDR1 as LGHNA and CDR2 as YSLEER. The CDR3 runs to 16 residues. V shed 0 bases, J shed 3 bases, and the junction held 3 bases outside the gene matches. Written as DNA, the CDR3 is TGCGCCAGCAGCCAAGATCCAGCGGGAGGGACAGATACGCAGTATTTT. Translating gives CASSQDPAGGTDTQYF.

This sequence joins TRBV4-1 and TRBJ2-5; possible D gene TRBD1, 6 bases. The CDR3 loop spans 18 amino acids. V lost 0 bases and J 3 bases, leaving 20 bases between the germline ends. Germline CDR1 and CDR2: MGHRA and YSYEKL. The CDR3 loop is CASSQDAPGQLLEETQYF. Written as DNA, the CDR3 is TGCGCCAGCAGCCAAGACGCTCCGGGACAACTTCTCGAAGAGACCCAGTACTTC.

V usage is TRBV18 and J usage is TRBJ2-1; no firm D call. V was cut by 3 bases and J by 7 bases, with 13 bases left in between. This CDR3 has 14 amino acids. Germline V lookup: CDR1 KGHSH, CDR2 LQKENI. CDR3 protein: CASSPEAVRNEQFF. The CDR3, as DNA: TGTGCCAGCTCACCTGAGGCGGTACGTAATGAGCAGTTCTTC.

The chain joins TRBV6-5 to TRBJ1-1; TRBD1 is a possible D gene (6 bases). The CDR3 loop spans 14 amino acids. Deletions cut 7 bases from V and 4 bases from J, with 16 bases between. Germline V gene sequence: CDR1 MNHEY, CDR2 SVGAGI. This CDR3 is CASNSLQGTTEAFF. DNA of the CDR3: TGTGCCAGCAATTCACTACAGGGTACCACTGAAGCTTTCTTT.

In its sample, this clone was seen a few times. The J gene is TRBJ1-5, the V gene TRBV3-1 (or the pseudogene TRBV3-2); D is uncertain. CDR1 is LGHDT, CDR2 YNNKEL, per germline (reference sequence). The V and J ends lost 1 base and 4 bases respectively, with 8 bases between them. This CDR3 is 14 amino acids long. The CDR3, as DNA: TGTGCCAGCAGCCAAGTACTGAGTAATCAGCCCCAGCATTTT. Protein sequence: CASSQVLSNQPQHF.

The rearrangement joins TRBV29-1 to TRBJ2-5; no reliable D call. Germline V gives CDR1 SQVTM, CDR2 ANQGSEA. This CDR3 has 14 residues. V dropped 1 base and J dropped 1 base, with 10 bases sitting between them. The CDR3 sequence is CSVEGYRSQETQYF. CDR3 nucleotide sequence: TGCAGCGTTGAAGGATACAGATCCCAAGAGACCCAGTACTTC.

This clone was found once. The chain links TRBV6-2 or TRBV6-3 to TRBJ1-5; TRBD1 matches at 8 bases. The CDR3 length is 15 residues. V was clipped by 5 bases and J by 6 bases; unmatched bases: 9. CDR1 MNHEY and CDR2 SVGEGT come from the germline V gene. The DNA of the CDR3 is TGTGCCAGCAGTGCCGGCAGGGGGCGGGTTCAGCCCCAGCATTTT. Protein sequence: CASSAGRGRVQPQHF.

The table lists this clone with a count of one. This chain uses TRBV19 with TRBJ1-1, with unresolved D. CDR3 length: 14 amino acids. Between the trimmed V and J ends, which lost 0 bases and 6 bases, there was a span of 11 bases. Germline loops: CDR1 LNHDA, CDR2 SQIVND (reference sequence). The CDR3 loop reads CASSIEWAPAEAFF. DNA for the CDR3: TGTGCCAGTAGTATAGAATGGGCGCCGGCTGAAGCTTTCTTT. The whole variable domain, remainder taken from reference TRBV19 and TRBJ1-1, is DGGITQSPKYLFRKEGQNVTLSCEQNLNHDAMYWYRQDPGQGLRLIYYSQIVNDFQKGDIAEGYSVSREKKESFPLTVTSAQKNPTAFYLCASSIEWAPAEAFFGQGTRLTVV.